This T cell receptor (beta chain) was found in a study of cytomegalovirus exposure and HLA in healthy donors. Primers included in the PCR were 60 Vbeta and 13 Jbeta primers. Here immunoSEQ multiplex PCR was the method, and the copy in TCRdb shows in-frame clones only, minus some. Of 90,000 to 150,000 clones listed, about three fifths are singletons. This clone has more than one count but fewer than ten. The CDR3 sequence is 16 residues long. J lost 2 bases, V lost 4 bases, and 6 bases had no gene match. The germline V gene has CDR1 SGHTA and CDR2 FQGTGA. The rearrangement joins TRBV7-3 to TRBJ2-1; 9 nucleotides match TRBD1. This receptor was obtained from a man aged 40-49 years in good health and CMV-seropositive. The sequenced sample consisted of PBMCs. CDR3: CASSSSGQGTYNEQFF. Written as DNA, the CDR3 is TGTGCCAGCAGCTCAAGCGGACAGGGGACCTACAATGAGCAGTTCTTC. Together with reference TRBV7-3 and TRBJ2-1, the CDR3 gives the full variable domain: GAGVSQTPSNKVTEKGKYVELRCDPISGHTALYWYRQSLGQGPEFLIYFQGTGAADDSGLPNDRFFAVRPEGSVSTLKIQRTERGDSAVYLCASSSSGQGTYNEQFFGPGTRLTVL.